This paragraph covers one TCR beta chain sequence. This CDR3 has 18 residues. Selected positively for CCR7 and CD45RO-negative, naive CD8 cells excluded terminally differentiated effector memory CD45RA+ cells. All donors were Caucasian adults living in Nashville, Tennessee. Profiling relied on immunoSEQ multiplex PCR, and the TCRdb table lists in-frame clones only, not all of them. The sample records more than 2 million clones, approximately 94% being singletons. The record originates from a study of shared clonotypes between healthy human individuals. The chain is built from TRBV1 and TRBJ1-5; the DNA was not compared with TRBD1, the D call given in the table. TRBV1 is a pseudogene segment. The origin of this receptor is a man aged 18-30 years in good health. Sequenced input: naive CD8+ T cells sorted from blood. The CDR3 reads CTSSLYPGQGARNQPQHF. CDR3 nucleotides: TGCACCAGCAGCCTGTATCCGGGACAGGGGGCTCGCAATCAGCCCCAGCATTTT.